Following are 30 T cell receptor beta chains from one sample sequenced in a study of CD8+CD57+ T cells in acquired aplastic anemia. Individuals selected for sequencing had exhibited CD8+CD57+ cell expansion on flow cytometry. For CDR3 and TCR beta VDJ profiling, genomic DNA was the template used. A single record per CDR3 protein comes from TCRdb applying MiXCR to the reads. The data contain roughly 160,000 distinct CDR3 sequences, around 48% of them seen just once; the ten biggest clones take up approximately 2.8%. The sequenced sample was sorted CD4+, CD8+, or CD8+CD57+ T cells (not recorded which) from PBMCs. The receptors derive from a human donor with aplastic anemia.

This clonotype appeared a few times. The gene calls are TRBV30 and TRBJ2-1; the match to TRBD2 covers 8 bases. The germline V gene encodes CDR1 GTSNPN and CDR2 SVGIG (reference sequence). The CDR3 is 15 residues long. V was pared by 5 bases and J by 6 bases, with 12 bases of the junction left unmatched. The CDR3 bases are TGTGCCTGGGCCCTTTTAGCGGGAAGGATCAATGAGCAGTTCTTC. Residues: CAWALLAGRINEQFF.

The chain combines TRBV15 with TRBJ2-3; no reliable D call. CDR3 length equals 15 residues. Germline V gene sequence: CDR1 LNHNV, CDR2 YYDKDF (reference sequence). Trimming cost V 3 bases and J 2 bases, with 12 bases left between them. The CDR3 spells CATSSRTGNTDTQYF. The CDR3 coding sequence is TGTGCCACCAGCAGTCGGACCGGAAACACAGATACGCAGTATTTT. Combining the CDR3 with reference TRBV15 and TRBJ2-3 gives the whole variable domain DAMVIQNPRYQVTQFGKPVTLSCSQTLNHNVMYWYQQKSSQAPKLLFHYYDKDFNNEADTPDNFQSRRPNTSFCFLDIRSPGLGDTAMYLCATSSRTGNTDTQYFGPGTRLTVL.

The chain is built from TRBV28 and TRBJ2-7; 10 positions agree with TRBD2. The CDR3 sequence is 16 residues long. V gave up 5 bases and J gave up 3 bases; unmatched junction bases: 10. Germline loops: CDR1 MDHEN, CDR2 SYDVKM. The CDR3 coding sequence is TGTGCCAGCAGTCCGTCTCTTAGCGGGAGGCTCTACGAGCAGTACTTC. It specifies CASSPSLSGRLYEQYF.

This sequence joins TRBV24-1 and TRBJ1-4; possibly TRBD1 for D (5 bases). V dropped 2 bases and J dropped 8 bases, with 17 bases sitting between them. Germline-derived CDR1 and CDR2 are KGHDR and SFDVKD. The CDR3 is 16 amino acids. CDR3 sequence: CATSDWGPGTGEKLFF. The CDR3 DNA follows: TGTGCCACCAGTGATTGGGGACCAGGGACCGGAGAAAAACTGTTTTTT.

This clonotype was observed a single time. J is TRBJ2-1 and V is TRBV12-5, with 10 bases lining up with TRBD2. V was pared by 5 bases and J by 6 bases, with 4 bases of the junction left unmatched. The CDR3 is 14 amino acids. Germline V CDR1 and CDR2: LGHNT, FRNRAP. CDR3: CASGPGTSVNEQFF. The CDR3 DNA follows: TGTGCTAGTGGTCCCGGGACTAGCGTCAATGAGCAGTTCTTC.

The rearrangement uses TRBV12-3 or TRBV12-4 and TRBJ2-7, with 10 nucleotides matching TRBD1. This CDR3 region has 14 residues. Trimming cost V 6 bases and J 6 bases; bases outside gene matches: 8. This chain's CDR3 is CASRKGTGVGEQYF. CDR3 sequence (DNA): TGTGCCAGCAGAAAAGGGACAGGGGTTGGCGAGCAGTACTTC.

The rearrangement uses TRBV20-1 and TRBJ2-7, with 8 bases matching TRBD2. V lost 6 bases, J lost 2 bases, and 12 bases stayed unmatched. This CDR3 is 15 amino acids long. The germline V gene has CDR1 DFQATT and CDR2 SNEGSKA (reference sequence). CDR3 DNA: TGCAGTGCCAGCATGGTAGCGACTAGCGCCTACGAGCAGTACTTC. Translation: CSASMVATSAYEQYF.

The table lists this clonotype with a few counts. The chain joins TRBV7-2 to TRBJ1-6; D is uncertain. Germline lookup yields CDR1 SGHTA and CDR2 FQGNSA. This CDR3 spans 13 amino acids. Trimming shortened V by 3 bases and J by 6 bases, and 6 bases separated the two germline ends. For the CDR3, the DNA is TGTGCCAGCAGCTTCCCAGCTAATTCACCCCTCCACTTT. Translated: CASSFPANSPLHF.

This chain connects TRBV19 to TRBJ2-7, with a tentative D call TRBD2 (6 bases). The DNA end is a closer match to TRBJ2-1, so the J assignment may be wrong. This CDR3 spans 13 amino acids. Looked up from germline, CDR1 is LNHDA and CDR2 is SQIVND (reference sequence). CDR3 nucleotide sequence: TGTGCCAGTAGTTTCCAGGGAGGCAATGAGCAGTTCTTC. Translation gives CASSFQGGNEQFF.

V usage is TRBV5-4 and J usage is TRBJ1-1; D gene ambiguous. V lost 5 bases, J lost 4 bases, and 18 bases lay in between. CDR3 length: 15 residues. CDR1 is SGHNT and CDR2 is YYREEE in the germline V gene (reference sequence). The CDR3 DNA reads TGTGCCAGCAGGGAAGCCGAAAGCATGAGCACTGAAGCTTTCTTT. Its translation is CASREAESMSTEAFF.

The sample holds many counts of this clonotype. The chain has TRBV20-1 and TRBJ1-2; tentatively, D is TRBD1 (5 bases). This CDR3 spans 13 amino acids. Germline CDR1 is DFQATT and CDR2 is SNEGSKA (reference sequence). Trimming removed 0 bases at V and 8 bases at J, with 13 bases between. CDR3 bases: TGCAGTGCTAGAGATGAGGCAGGGATAGGCTACACCTTC. Translation: CSARDEAGIGYTF.

This clonotype was seen repeatedly, ten times or more. V gene TRBV7-3 combines with J gene TRBJ1-3, with D possibly being TRBD1 (6 bases). Germline CDR1 SGHTA, CDR2 FQGTGA. This CDR3 contains 15 residues. Trimming took off 4 bases at V and 1 base at J, with 11 bases between the two ends. The chain's CDR3 is CASSSGQTSGNTIYF. CDR3 nucleotides: TGTGCCAGCAGCTCCGGACAGACTTCTGGAAACACCATATATTTT.

At least ten counts were recorded for this clonotype. The DNA for the CDR3 is TGTGCCAGCAGCTTTCTAGTAGGGGGCGAGCAGTACTTC. This codes for CASSFLVGGEQYF. This chain connects TRBV11-2 to TRBJ2-7, with D tentatively TRBD1 (6 bases). This CDR3 contains 13 residues. Trimming left V 3 bases short and J 6 bases short, with 12 bases between. The germline gives CDR1 SGHAT, CDR2 FQNNGV.

This clonotype was counted only a few times. This chain connects TRBV24-1 to TRBJ2-3; the D gene is possibly TRBD1 (6 bases). The CDR3 is 13 residues long. Germline CDR1 KGHDR, CDR2 SFDVKD. Between the trimmed V and J ends, which lost 4 bases and 4 bases, there was a span of 8 bases. The CDR3 protein is CATSEQGPDTQYF. The CDR3 nucleotides are TGTGCCACCAGTGAGCAGGGGCCAGATACGCAGTATTTT.

The table lists this clonotype with a count of one. This chain uses TRBV20-1 with TRBJ2-7; weak D call: TRBD2 (6 bases). In germline, CDR1 is DFQATT, CDR2 SNEGSKA (reference sequence). The CDR3 length is 13 residues. V was trimmed by 3 bases and J by 2 bases, leaving 11 bases between them. The CDR3 region has the DNA TGCAGTGCTAGCGCTACGGGGGCCTACGAGCAGTACTTC. Amino acid sequence: CSASATGAYEQYF.

V gene TRBV10-3 combines with J gene TRBJ1-1, with D tentatively TRBD1 (5 bases). The CDR3 is 13 residues long. Germline-derived CDR1 and CDR2 are ENHRY and SYGVKD. The V and J ends lost 6 bases and 2 bases respectively, with 10 bases between them. CDR3 loop: CAISRDDNTEAFF. CDR3 sequence (DNA): TGTGCCATCAGCCGGGACGACAACACTGAAGCTTTCTTT.

The chain links TRBV7-3 to TRBJ1-2; D unresolved. Germline values: CDR1 SGHTA, CDR2 FQGTGA. The CDR3 loop spans 17 amino acids. V was trimmed by 2 bases and J by 0 bases, leaving 16 bases between them. The CDR3 DNA is TGTGCCAGCAGCTTAGGTGGTCCTCACATATCTAACTATGGCTACACCTTC. This codes for CASSLGGPHISNYGYTF.

The rearrangement joins TRBV20-1 to TRBJ1-1; D possibly corresponds to TRBD1 (5 bases). CDR1 is DFQATT, CDR2 SNEGSKA, per germline (reference sequence). V was clipped by 2 bases and J by 1 base, with 14 bases between them. The CDR3 length is 15 residues. This chain's CDR3 is CSARSLDSPNTEAFF. CDR3 DNA: TGCAGTGCTAGATCTTTAGACAGTCCGAACACTGAAGCTTTCTTT.

This clonotype occurred many times. The rearrangement joins TRBV7-2 to TRBJ2-7, with D possibly TRBD2 on 6 matching bases. CDR1 and CDR2 from the germline V gene are SGHTA and FQGNSA. The V and J ends lost 5 bases and 3 bases respectively, with 14 bases between them. The CDR3 runs to 14 residues. The CDR3, as DNA: TGTGCCAGCAGCCCGACTAGTATACTCTACGAGCAGTACTTC. Protein sequence: CASSPTSILYEQYF. Full variable domain (rest looked up from reference TRBV7-2 and TRBJ2-7): GAGVSQSPSNKVTEKGKDVELRCDPISGHTALYWYRQSLGQGLEFLIYFQGNSAPDKSGLPSDRFSAERTGGSVSTLTIQRTQQEDSAVYLCASSPTSILYEQYFGPGTRLTVT.

This clonotype occurred a few times. The chain couples TRBV2 to TRBJ1-6; a possible D gene is TRBD1 (5 bases). Germline loops: CDR1 SNHLY, CDR2 FYNNEI. The CDR3 is 16 amino acids. The CDR3 coding sequence is TGTGCTAGACAACCAGGGTCGGCGGGCTATAATTCACCCCTCCACTTT. Amino acids: CARQPGSAGYNSPLHF.

The rearrangement uses TRBV12-3 or TRBV12-4 and TRBJ2-2; either TRBD1 or TRBD2 may supply D (5 bases each). CDR3 size: 15 residues. V lost 6 bases and J 9 bases, leaving 20 bases between the germline ends. CDR3 in amino acids: CASRPPGRWSWELFF. The CDR3 DNA sequence: TGTGCCAGCAGACCACCGGGGCGGTGGTCCTGGGAGCTGTTTTTT.

The rearrangement joins TRBV20-1 to TRBJ2-5; TRBD1 matches 7 bases. The germline CDR1 and CDR2 sequences are DFQATT and SNEGSKA (reference sequence). CDR3 length equals 14 residues. The CDR3 sequence is CSQGGTGPQETQYF. The DNA for the CDR3 is TGCAGCCAAGGGGGCACAGGGCCCCAGGAGACCCAGTACTTC.

The table lists this clonotype with many counts. V usage is TRBV12-3 or TRBV12-4 and J usage is TRBJ2-1; TRBD2 aligns across 12 bases. This CDR3 is 15 amino acids long. Unmatched junction bases numbered 7, after V lost 7 bases and J lost 6 bases. The chain's CDR3 is CASTVGLAGSNEQFF. As DNA, the CDR3 is TGTGCCAGCACTGTGGGACTAGCGGGTTCCAATGAGCAGTTCTTC.

The J gene is TRBJ2-7, the V gene TRBV5-1, with 7 nucleotides matching TRBD2. Germline V lookup: CDR1 SGHRS, CDR2 YFSETQ. The CDR3 sequence is 14 residues long. J lost 6 bases, V lost 5 bases, and 11 bases had no gene match. The CDR3 region has the DNA TGCGCCAGCAGTCCCACGGGGGGAGTCTGCGAGCAGTACTTC. It codes for CASSPTGGVCEQYF.

The chain is built from TRBV19 and TRBJ1-5; 8 bases line up with TRBD1. Germline V lookup: CDR1 LNHDA, CDR2 SQIVND (reference sequence). Trimming removed 6 bases from V and 0 bases from J; junction bases left unmatched: 1. The CDR3 is 14 amino acids. The CDR3 DNA sequence: TGTGCCAGTAGCAGGGGGCCTAGCAATCAGCCCCAGCATTTT. Translation gives CASSRGPSNQPQHF.

This clonotype was found a few times. V and J are TRBV28 and TRBJ2-7; 8 bases align to TRBD1. Looked up from germline, CDR1 is MDHEN and CDR2 is SYDVKM. This CDR3 region has 15 residues. V shed 6 bases, J shed 4 bases, and the junction held 11 bases outside the gene matches. The CDR3 sequence: CASSGQGMPAYEQYF. In DNA form, the CDR3 reads TGTGCCAGCAGCGGACAGGGCATGCCTGCGTACGAGCAGTACTTC.

On this clonotype: This clone may be a read error of a much larger clone one base away. This chain uses TRBV28 with TRBJ2-6, with D perhaps being TRBD1 or TRBD2 (6 bases each). This CDR3 has 16 amino acids. CDR1 and CDR2 from the germline V gene are MDHEN and SYDVKM. The CDR3 DNA reads as TGTGCCAGCAGATCTCCAGGGGACTCTGGGGCCAACGTCCTGGCTTTC. This codes for CASRSPGDSGANVLAF.

The chain has TRBV10-3 and TRBJ1-1, with D possibly matching TRBD1 (5 bases). The V end lost 5 bases, the J end lost 2 bases, and 18 bases lay between the germline ends. CDR3 length: 16 residues. Germline values: CDR1 ENHRY, CDR2 SYGVKD. In DNA form, the CDR3 reads TGTGCCATCAGTACCGGGACGTCAAAAGGAAACACTGAAGCTTTCTTT. It encodes CAISTGTSKGNTEAFF.

This clonotype was seen many times. The gene calls are TRBV6-5 and TRBJ2-1; no clear D. The V and J ends lost 2 bases and 9 bases respectively, with 17 bases between them. CDR1 and CDR2 from the germline V gene are MNHEY and SVGAGI. The CDR3 loop spans 15 amino acids. The CDR3 DNA sequence: TGTGCCAGCAGTTACCAAGATGGAGTGGATAGTGAGCAGTTCTTC. Encoded protein: CASSYQDGVDSEQFF.

The rearrangement uses TRBV2 and TRBJ1-1; a weak D match, TRBD1 (6 bases). The CDR3 runs 13 residues. The germline gives CDR1 SNHLY, CDR2 FYNNEI. Trimming shortened V by 7 bases and J by 5 bases, and 14 bases separated the two germline ends. The CDR3, as DNA: TGTGCCAGCAACAGACAGGTCCAGACTGAAGCTTTCTTT. Translation: CASNRQVQTEAFF.